A selection of T cell receptor beta chains follows, all from one sample in a study of T cell responses to AZD1222 COVID-19 vaccine. TCRdb keeps only in-frame clones here, not all; method: immunoSEQ multiplex PCR. Seen here are some 120,000 clones, around 94% observed once, and the top ten hold 1.6%. Here the sequenced sample was peripheral blood, taken 28 days after the second AZD1222 dose. Receptors were obtained from an adult who received the AZD1222 COVID-19 vaccine. Each CDR3 is given with its conserved first and last residue.

TRBJ2-7,TRBV5-4,CASSLGQGMDYEQYF
TRBJ1-5,TRBV28,CASSPRGAGSNQPQHF
TRBJ2-1,TRBV18,CASSQSGASYNEQFF
TRBJ2-7,TRBV3-1/TRBV3-2,CASGDGRLPYEQYF
TRBJ2-1,TRBV9,CASSAGWTSGYNEQFF
TRBJ1-5,TRBV19,CASSIAREAGQPQHF
TRBJ2-3,TRBV2,CAIRGSLAGGSADTQYF
TRBJ2-1,TRBV14,CASSLVGLAGAGYNEQFF
TRBJ1-4,TRBV2,CASRSEATNEKLFF
TRBJ1-1,TRBV20-1,CSARPSLVFF
TRBJ2-1,TRBV11-3,CASSTGTSGPNEQFF
TRBJ1-4,TRBV27,CASSPATRTYTNEKLFF
TRBJ2-1,TRBV30,CAWSSDLGNEQFF
TRBJ2-1,TRBV7-2,CASSQGYTSGRRQFF
TRBJ1-1,TRBV19,CASSIVPQSNTEAFF
TRBJ1-5,TRBV5-4,CASSPNVGENQPQHF
TRBJ1-5,TRBV27,CASRVQDCSNQPQHF
TRBJ2-3,TRBV30,CAWNPTGDTQYF
TRBJ1-2,TRBV30,CAWSIPGGGYGYTF
TRBJ2-5,TRBV20-1,CSARNQETQYF
TRBJ2-1,TRBV28,CASRVGQPSSYNEQFF
TRBJ1-1,TRBV28,CASILTQGASEAFF
TRBJ1-4,TRBV19,CASMTGGASGEKLFF
TRBJ2-4,TRBV4-2,CASSQGLAGEGAKNIQYF
TRBJ1-4,TRBV11-2,CASSGRTYEKLFF
TRBJ1-4,TRBV30,CAWSDLNRGGGEKLFF
TRBJ2-1,TRBV20-1,CSASSSASGNYNEQFF
TRBJ2-3,TRBV27,CASSFLQGAKGTDTQYF
TRBJ1-5,TRBV6-5,CASSPAGLKEPQHF
TRBJ2-1,TRBV7-3,CASSLGGGPHNEQFF
TRBJ1-2,TRBV28,CASSLIFVWGYTF
TRBJ1-5,TRBV2,CASSNRESNQPQHF
TRBJ2-7,TRBV27,CASSLYGQNRDEQYF
TRBJ1-1,TRBV4-1,CASSRDRDGEAFF
TRBJ1-3,TRBV6-1,CASSEMGQSSGNTIYF
TRBJ2-2,TRBV4-1,CASSHGRGHTGELFF
TRBJ1-1,TRBV18,CASSPGVEAFF
TRBJ2-5,TRBV30,CAWSRGVQETQYF
TRBJ1-4,TRBV27,CASSQLRDTLEKLFF
TRBJ2-5,TRBV7-2,CASSLVVAGEGETQYF
TRBJ1-2,TRBV9,CASSVAAGFGYTF
TRBJ1-2,TRBV9,CASSPVGQGKGYTF
TRBJ2-1,TRBV19,CASSGTDTGYNEQFF
TRBJ2-2,TRBV11-2,CASSPGRGVSTGELFF
TRBJ2-7,TRBV24-1,CHRGLDSYEQYF
TRBJ2-3,TRBV28,CASSPRTSGSTDTQYF